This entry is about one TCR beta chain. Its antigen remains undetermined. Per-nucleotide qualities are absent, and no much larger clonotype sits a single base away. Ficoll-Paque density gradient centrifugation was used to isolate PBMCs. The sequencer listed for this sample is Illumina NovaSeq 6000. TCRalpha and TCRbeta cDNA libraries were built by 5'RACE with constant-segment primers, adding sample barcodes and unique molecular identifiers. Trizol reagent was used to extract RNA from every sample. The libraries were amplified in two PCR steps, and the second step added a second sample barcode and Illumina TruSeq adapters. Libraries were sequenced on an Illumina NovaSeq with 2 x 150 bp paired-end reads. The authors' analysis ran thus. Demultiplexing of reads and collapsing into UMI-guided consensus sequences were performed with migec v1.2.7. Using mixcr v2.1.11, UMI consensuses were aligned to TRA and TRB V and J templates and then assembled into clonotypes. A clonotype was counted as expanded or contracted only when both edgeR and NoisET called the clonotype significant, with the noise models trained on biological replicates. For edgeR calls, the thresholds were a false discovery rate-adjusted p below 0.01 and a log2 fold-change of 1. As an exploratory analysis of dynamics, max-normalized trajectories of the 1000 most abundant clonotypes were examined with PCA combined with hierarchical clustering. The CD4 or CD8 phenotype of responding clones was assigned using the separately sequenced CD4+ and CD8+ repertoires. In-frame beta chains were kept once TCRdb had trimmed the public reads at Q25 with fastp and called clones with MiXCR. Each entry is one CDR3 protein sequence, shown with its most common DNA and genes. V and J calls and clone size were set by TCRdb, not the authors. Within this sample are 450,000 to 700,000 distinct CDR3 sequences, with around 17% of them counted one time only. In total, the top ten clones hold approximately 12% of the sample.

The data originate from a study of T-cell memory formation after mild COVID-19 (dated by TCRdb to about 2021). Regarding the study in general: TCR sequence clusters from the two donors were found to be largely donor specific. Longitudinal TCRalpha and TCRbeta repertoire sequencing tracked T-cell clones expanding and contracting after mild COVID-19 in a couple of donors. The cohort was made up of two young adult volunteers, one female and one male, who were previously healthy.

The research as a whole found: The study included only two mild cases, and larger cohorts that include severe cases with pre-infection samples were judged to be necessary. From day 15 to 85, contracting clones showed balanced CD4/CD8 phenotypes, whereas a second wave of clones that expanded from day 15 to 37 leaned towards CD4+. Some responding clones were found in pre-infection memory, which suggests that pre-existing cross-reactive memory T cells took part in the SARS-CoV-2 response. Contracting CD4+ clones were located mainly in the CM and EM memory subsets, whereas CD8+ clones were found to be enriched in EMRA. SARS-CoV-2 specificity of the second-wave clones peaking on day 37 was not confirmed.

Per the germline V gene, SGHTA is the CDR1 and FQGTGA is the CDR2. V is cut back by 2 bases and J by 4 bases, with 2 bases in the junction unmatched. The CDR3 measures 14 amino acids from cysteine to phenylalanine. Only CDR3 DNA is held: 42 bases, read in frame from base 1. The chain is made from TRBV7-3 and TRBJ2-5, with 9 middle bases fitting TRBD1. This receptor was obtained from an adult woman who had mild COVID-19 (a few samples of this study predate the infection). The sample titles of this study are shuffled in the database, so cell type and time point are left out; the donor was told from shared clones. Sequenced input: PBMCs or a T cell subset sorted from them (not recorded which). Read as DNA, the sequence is TGTGCCAGCAGCTTAGGGGGACAGGGAGAGACCCAGTACTTC. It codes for CASSLGGQGETQYF.